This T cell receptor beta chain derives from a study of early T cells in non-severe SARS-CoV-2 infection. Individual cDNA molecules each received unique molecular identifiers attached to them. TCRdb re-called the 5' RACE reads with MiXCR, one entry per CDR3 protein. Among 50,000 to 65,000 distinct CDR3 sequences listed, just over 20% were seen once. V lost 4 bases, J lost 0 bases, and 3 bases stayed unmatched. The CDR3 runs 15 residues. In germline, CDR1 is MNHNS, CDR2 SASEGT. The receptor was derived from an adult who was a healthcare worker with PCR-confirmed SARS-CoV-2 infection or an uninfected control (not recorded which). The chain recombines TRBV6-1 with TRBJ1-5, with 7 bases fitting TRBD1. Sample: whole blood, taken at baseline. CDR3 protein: CASSGGTVSNQPQHF. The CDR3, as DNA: TGTGCCAGCAGTGGCGGGACAGTTAGCAATCAGCCCCAGCATTTT.